This T cell receptor beta chain was observed in a study of technical replicates of blood from a handful of donors. Method: immunoSEQ multiplex PCR; TCRdb's copy keeps in-frame clones and lacks some. The table has some 78,000 clones, 94% seen once. CDR1 is MDHEN, CDR2 SYDVKM, per germline. The CDR3 runs 13 residues. V gave up 7 bases and J gave up 2 bases; unmatched junction bases: 5. The sequenced sample was T cells isolated from PBMCs. This TCR came from a human donor in good health. V is TRBV28 and J is TRBJ2-7; 7 positions agree with TRBD1. In DNA form, the CDR3 reads TGTGCCAGCACTTTGCAGGGGGCCTACGAGCAGTACTTC. Translated: CASTLQGAYEQYF.